Following are 23 T cell receptor beta chains from one sample sequenced in a study of human T cells and chemical hapten exposure. One entry per CDR3 protein results from TCRdb running MiXCR on the RACE reads. The data contain more than 250,000 distinct CDR3 sequences, over 8% of them seen just once; the ten biggest clones take up 2.3%. Time point described: pre-sensitization, week 0. Treatment of the sample: therapeutic diphenylcyclopropenone sensitization with weekly scalp DPC. The material was whole blood, obtained in connection with sensitization to the hapten diphenylcyclopropenone (DPC). Receptors originate from a woman in her forties with alopecia areata. Some clones in this sample may be carry-over from other donors' samples.

This chain uses TRBV12-3 or TRBV12-4 with TRBJ2-1; TRBD2 might be the D (5 bases). The CDR3 contains 15 residues. The germline V and J ends were trimmed by 5 bases and 4 bases, with 15 bases remaining between them. CDR3 protein: CASSTLGVQYNEQFF. CDR3 bases: TGTGCCAGCAGTACCCTCGGGGTACAATACAATGAGCAGTTCTTC.

This clonotype has more than one count but fewer than ten. This chain uses TRBV5-1 with TRBJ2-1; 7 nucleotides agree with TRBD1. Losses at the gene ends were 6 bases for V and 0 bases for J; bases not matched to a gene: 3. The germline gives CDR1 SGHRS, CDR2 YFSETQ. The CDR3 contains 14 residues. For the CDR3, the DNA is TGCGCCAGCACGGGACAGAGCTCCTACAATGAGCAGTTCTTC. Its protein is CASTGQSSYNEQFF.

There are many counts of this clonotype. The chain links TRBV7-2 to TRBJ2-7, with no clear D. V was clipped by 3 bases and J by 2 bases, with 11 bases between them. The CDR3 consists of 14 residues. CDR1 and CDR2 (germline): SGHTA, FQGNSA. CDR3 coding DNA: TGTGCCAGCAGCTTGGGCGGACCTCCCTACGAGCAGTACTTC. Translated, it gives CASSLGGPPYEQYF.

This clonotype was counted only a few times. The V and J genes are TRBV7-2 and TRBJ2-3; 10 bases align to TRBD2. V lost 5 bases and J lost 3; bases outside the gene matches: 5. Germline CDR1 and CDR2: SGHTA and FQGNSA. The length of the CDR3 is 15 residues. The CDR3 DNA follows: TGTGCCAGCAGCCCCCTAGCGGGAGTGACAGATACGCAGTATTTT. Translated, it gives CASSPLAGVTDTQYF.

The V gene is TRBV6-2 or TRBV6-3, the J gene TRBJ2-7; TRBD1 agrees at 7 bases. This CDR3 region has 14 residues. Trimming at V came to 6 bases and at J to 6 bases, leaving 11 bases not matched to a gene. Germline lookup yields CDR1 MNHEY and CDR2 SVGEGT. CDR3 DNA sequence: TGTGCCAGCAGCCGCCCGACAGGGAAGGGCGAGCAGTACTTC. This gives the protein CASSRPTGKGEQYF.

Comment on this clonotype: With a much larger clone just one base away, this may be a read error. The CDR3 loop reads CASGLSQGNTEAFF. In DNA form, the CDR3 reads TGTGCCAGCGGTTTATCGCAGGGGAACACTGAAGCTTTCTTT. This chain links TRBV28 with TRBJ1-1; D may be TRBD1 (5 bases). The germline gives CDR1 MDHEN, CDR2 SYDVKM. The CDR3 is 14 amino acids.

The chain uses TRBV27 and TRBJ2-1, with TRBD2 as a possible D gene (6 bases). The CDR3 length is 12 residues. Germline V gene lookup returns CDR1 MNHEY and CDR2 SMNVEV (reference sequence). Between the trimmed V and J ends, which lost 7 bases and 8 bases, there was a span of 12 bases. The CDR3 is CASTGASDEQFF. CDR3 coding DNA: TGTGCCAGCACGGGAGCTTCAGATGAGCAGTTCTTC.

The chain has TRBV7-9 and TRBJ2-5; the match to TRBD1 covers 12 bases. Unmatched junction bases numbered 11, after V lost 5 bases and J lost 4 bases. The V gene's germline CDR1 is SEHNR and CDR2 FQNEAQ (reference sequence). This CDR3 spans 17 amino acids. The CDR3 reads CASSAAPGQGALETQYF. DNA for the CDR3: TGTGCCAGCAGCGCGGCTCCGGGACAGGGGGCCTTAGAGACCCAGTACTTC.

At least ten counts were recorded for this clonotype. The chain couples TRBV3-1 to TRBJ2-2; D remains unclear. V was pared by 0 bases and J by 5 bases, with 13 bases between. Germline V lookup: CDR1 LGHDT, CDR2 YNNKEL (reference sequence). The CDR3 spans 16 residues. CDR3 nucleotide sequence: TGTGCCAGCAGCCAAGATAGGTCGGGTAGTACCGGGGAGCTGTTTTTT. Encoded protein: CASSQDRSGSTGELFF.

The genes are TRBV20-1 and TRBJ2-3; D may be TRBD2 (5 bases). Between the trimmed V and J ends, which lost 7 bases and 2 bases, there was a span of 13 bases. The CDR3 spans 13 residues. Germline V gene sequence: CDR1 DFQATT, CDR2 SNEGSKA (reference sequence). Here the CDR3 reads CSGGSQNTDTQYF. The CDR3 DNA reads as TGCAGTGGAGGGTCCCAAAACACAGATACGCAGTATTTT.

This clonotype was counted between two and nine times. The V call is TRBV2, the J call TRBJ1-1; 8 nucleotides match TRBD1. V lost 2 bases and J lost 3; bases outside the gene matches: 2. This CDR3 is built from 14 residues. The germline gives CDR1 SNHLY, CDR2 FYNNEI. The chain's CDR3 is CASSESQGDTEAFF. The CDR3 bases are TGTGCCAGCAGTGAATCACAGGGGGACACTGAAGCTTTCTTT.

This clonotype was detected a few times. V gene TRBV12-3 or TRBV12-4 combines with J gene TRBJ1-4; 7 positions match TRBD1. The V and J ends lost 6 bases and 7 bases, in that order; junction bases with no gene match: 8. The length of the CDR3 is 14 residues. In DNA form, the CDR3 reads TGTGCCAGCAGCGCTGCAGGGGGGGGTGAAAAACTGTTTTTT. Protein product: CASSAAGGGEKLFF.

The V call is TRBV5-6, the J call TRBJ1-1, with a weak D call TRBD1 (5 bases). The CDR3 length is 12 residues. Trimming pared 0 bases from V and 8 bases from J, leaving 8 bases between. Germline lookup yields CDR1 SGHDT and CDR2 YYEEEE. CDR3 bases: TGTGCCAGCAGCTTGGCCCAGGGAGAAGCTTTCTTT. Protein product: CASSLAQGEAFF.

In this sample, this clonotype turned up many times. This rearrangement joins TRBV9 to TRBJ1-3; D perhaps matches TRBD1 (5 bases). This CDR3 is 16 amino acids long. V gave up 0 bases and J gave up 0 bases, with 10 bases separating them. CDR1 SGDLS and CDR2 YYNGEE come from the germline V gene. The DNA of the CDR3 is TGTGCCAGCAGCGTAGAGGCAGGGACCTCTGGAAACACCATATATTTT. This translates into CASSVEAGTSGNTIYF.

The chain uses TRBV20-1 and TRBJ2-3; D might be TRBD1 (5 bases). Germline assignment: CDR1 DFQATT and CDR2 SNEGSKA (reference sequence). The CDR3 is made up of 15 amino acids. V was clipped by 1 base and J by 2 bases, with 13 bases between them. The CDR3 sequence is CSARVKTGITDTQYF. DNA of the CDR3: TGCAGTGCTAGAGTCAAAACAGGAATCACAGATACGCAGTATTTT.

This clonotype was found a few times. The chain links TRBV28 to TRBJ2-2; D might be TRBD2 (6 bases). Germline CDR1 is MDHEN and CDR2 is SYDVKM. The CDR3 extends over 14 amino acids. Trimming shortened V by 6 bases and J by 3 bases, and 11 bases separated the two germline ends. CDR3 sequence reads: CASRREFDTGELFF. CDR3 nucleotide sequence: TGTGCCAGCAGACGGGAGTTCGACACCGGGGAGCTGTTTTTT.

This clonotype appeared many times. The rearrangement uses TRBV7-9 and TRBJ1-1; a possible D gene is TRBD1 (5 bases). Germline V CDR1 and CDR2: SEHNR, FQNEAQ (reference sequence). The germline V and J ends were trimmed by 1 base and 4 bases, with 13 bases remaining between them. The CDR3 is 15 residues long. CDR3 DNA: TGTGCCAGCAGCTTAGGGGGCGTTAGGAGCACTGAAGCTTTCTTT. Encoded protein: CASSLGGVRSTEAFF.

The V call is TRBV7-8, the J call TRBJ2-1; 8 nucleotides line up with TRBD1. J was trimmed by 13 bases and V by 5 bases; bases with no gene match: 4. Germline assignment: CDR1 SGHVS and CDR2 FQNEAQ. CDR3 length: 11 residues. The CDR3 region is CASSPQGDQFF. For the CDR3, the DNA is TGTGCCAGCAGCCCACAGGGGGATCAGTTCTTC.

A few counts support this clonotype. V usage is TRBV7-9 and J usage is TRBJ1-4; D not resolved. Per germline, CDR1 SEHNR and CDR2 FQNEAQ (reference sequence). This CDR3 is 16 amino acids long. V lost 0 bases and J lost 0, with 8 bases in between. Here the CDR3 DNA reads TGTGCCAGCAGCTTAGCCCGGGGTGCAACTAATGAAAAACTGTTTTTT. This codes for CASSLARGATNEKLFF.

This clonotype was seen more than once but under ten times. V is TRBV5-1 and J is TRBJ2-5; D remains unclear. This CDR3 region has 14 residues. Germline V gene lookup returns CDR1 SGHRS and CDR2 YFSETQ. The germline V and J ends were trimmed by 0 bases and 1 base, with 7 bases remaining between them. CDR3 residues: CASSLGTRQETQYF. As DNA, the CDR3 is TGCGCCAGCAGCTTGGGGACCCGCCAAGAGACCCAGTACTTC.

The chain carries TRBV29-1 and TRBJ1-1; D might be TRBD1 (5 bases). Per the germline V gene, CDR1 is SQVTM and CDR2 is ANQGSEA. The CDR3 sequence is 13 residues long. Trimming removed 2 bases at V and 1 base at J, with 8 bases between. CDR3 region: CSVEFGGNTEAFF. As DNA, the CDR3 is TGCAGCGTTGAATTTGGGGGGAACACTGAAGCTTTCTTT.

This clonotype has a handful of counts. This chain connects TRBV2 to TRBJ2-7; 7 bases are a match to TRBD2. The ends lost 3 bases at V and 2 bases at J; junction bases unmatched: 7. The CDR3 runs 15 residues. Germline loops: CDR1 SNHLY, CDR2 FYNNEI. CDR3 amino acids: CASSERREYAYEQYF. CDR3 nucleotide sequence: TGTGCCAGCAGTGAGCGGCGGGAGTACGCCTACGAGCAGTACTTC.

This sequence joins TRBV12-3 or TRBV12-4 and TRBJ2-7, with D tentatively TRBD1 or TRBD2 (7 bases each). V shed 10 bases and J shed 6 bases, with 13 bases lying between them. The CDR3 has 11 amino acids. The CDR3 DNA follows: TGTGCCACCAGGGGGGGCTCCGAGCAGTACTTC. It specifies CATRGGSEQYF.